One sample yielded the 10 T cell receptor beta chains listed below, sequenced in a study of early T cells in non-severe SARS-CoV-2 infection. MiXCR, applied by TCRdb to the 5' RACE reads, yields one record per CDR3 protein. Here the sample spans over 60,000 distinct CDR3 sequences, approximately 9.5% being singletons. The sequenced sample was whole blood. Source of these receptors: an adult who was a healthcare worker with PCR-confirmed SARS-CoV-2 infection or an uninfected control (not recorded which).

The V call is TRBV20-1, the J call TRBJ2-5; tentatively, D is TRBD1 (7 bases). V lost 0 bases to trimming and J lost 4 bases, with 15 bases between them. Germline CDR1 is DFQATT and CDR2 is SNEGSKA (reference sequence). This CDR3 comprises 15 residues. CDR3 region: CSARDPAGGGETQYF. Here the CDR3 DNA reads TGCAGTGCTAGAGACCCAGCAGGGGGAGGAGAGACCCAGTACTTC.

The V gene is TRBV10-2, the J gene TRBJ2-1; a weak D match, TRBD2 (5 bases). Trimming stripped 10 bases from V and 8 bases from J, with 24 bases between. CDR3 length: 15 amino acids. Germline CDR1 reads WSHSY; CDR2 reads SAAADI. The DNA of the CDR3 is TGCGCCACAGCTCGACCCCCGCCTAGCAGCGATGAGCAGTTCTTC. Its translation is CATARPPPSSDEQFF.

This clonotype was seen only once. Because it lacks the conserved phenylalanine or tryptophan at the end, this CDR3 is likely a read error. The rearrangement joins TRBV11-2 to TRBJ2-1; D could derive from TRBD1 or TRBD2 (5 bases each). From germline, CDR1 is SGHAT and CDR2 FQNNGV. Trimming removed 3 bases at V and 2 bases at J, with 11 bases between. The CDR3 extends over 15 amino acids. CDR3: CASSFSSGPYNEQFS. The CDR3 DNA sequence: TGTGCCAGCAGCTTCTCCTCGGGACCCTACAATGAGCAGTTCTCC.

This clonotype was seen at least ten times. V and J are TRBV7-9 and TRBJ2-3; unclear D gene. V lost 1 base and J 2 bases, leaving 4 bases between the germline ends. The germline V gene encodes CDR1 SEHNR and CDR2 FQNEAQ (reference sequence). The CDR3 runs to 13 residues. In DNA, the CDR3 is TGTGCCAGCAGCTTAGATCTCACAGATACGCAGTATTTT. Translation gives CASSLDLTDTQYF.

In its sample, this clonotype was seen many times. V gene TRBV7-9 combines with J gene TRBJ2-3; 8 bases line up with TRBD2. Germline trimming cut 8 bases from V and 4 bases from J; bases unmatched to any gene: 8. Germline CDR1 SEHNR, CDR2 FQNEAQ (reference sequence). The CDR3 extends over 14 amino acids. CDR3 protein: CASAPGLAADTQYF. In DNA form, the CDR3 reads TGTGCCAGCGCCCCCGGACTAGCTGCAGATACGCAGTATTTT. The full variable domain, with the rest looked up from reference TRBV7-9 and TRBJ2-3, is DTGVSQNPRHKITKRGQNVTFRCDPISEHNRLYWYRQTLGQGPEFLTYFQNEAQLEKSRLLSDRFSAERPKGSFSTLEIQRTEQGDSAMYLCASAPGLAADTQYFGPGTRLTVL.

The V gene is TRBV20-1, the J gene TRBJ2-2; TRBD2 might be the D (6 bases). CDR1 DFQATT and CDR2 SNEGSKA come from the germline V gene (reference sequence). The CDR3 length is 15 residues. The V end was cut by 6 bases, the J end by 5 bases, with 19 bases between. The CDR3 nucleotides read TGCAGTGCCCCTCCTTCAAGTCGGGGGACCGGGGAGCTGTTTTTT. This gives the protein CSAPPSSRGTGELFF.

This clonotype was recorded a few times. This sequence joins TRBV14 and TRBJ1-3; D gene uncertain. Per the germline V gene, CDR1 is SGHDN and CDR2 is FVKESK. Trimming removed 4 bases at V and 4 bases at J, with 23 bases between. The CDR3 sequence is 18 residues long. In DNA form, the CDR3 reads TGTGCCAGCAGCCGAGTTGGCGCGCGGAGAAGCTCCGGAAACACCATATATTTT. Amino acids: CASSRVGARRSSGNTIYF.

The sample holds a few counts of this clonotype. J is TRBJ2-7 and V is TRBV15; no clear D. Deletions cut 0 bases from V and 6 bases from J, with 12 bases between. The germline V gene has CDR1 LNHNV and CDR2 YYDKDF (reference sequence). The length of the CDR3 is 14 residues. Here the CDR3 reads CATSRDLGVGEQYF. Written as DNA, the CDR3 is TGTGCCACCAGCAGAGATCTTGGGGTTGGCGAGCAGTACTTC. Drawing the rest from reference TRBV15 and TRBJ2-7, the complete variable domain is DAMVIQNPRYQVTQFGKPVTLSCSQTLNHNVMYWYQQKSSQAPKLLFHYYDKDFNNEADTPDNFQSRRPNTSFCFLDIRSPGLGDTAMYLCATSRDLGVGEQYFGPGTRLTVT.

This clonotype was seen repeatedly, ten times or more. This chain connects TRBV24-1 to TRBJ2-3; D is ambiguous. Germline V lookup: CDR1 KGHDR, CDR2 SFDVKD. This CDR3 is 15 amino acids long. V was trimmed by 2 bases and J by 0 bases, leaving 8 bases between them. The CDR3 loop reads CATSDSLDSTDTQYF. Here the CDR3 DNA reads TGTGCCACCAGTGATTCCTTGGACAGCACAGATACGCAGTATTTT.

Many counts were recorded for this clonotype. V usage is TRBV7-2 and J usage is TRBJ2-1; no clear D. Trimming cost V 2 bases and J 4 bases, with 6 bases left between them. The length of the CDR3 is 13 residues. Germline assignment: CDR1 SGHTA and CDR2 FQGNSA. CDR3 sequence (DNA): TGTGCCAGCAGCTTATGGGATTACAATGAGCAGTTCTTC. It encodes CASSLWDYNEQFF.